Here is one T cell receptor beta chain with its context. Its specificity is unknown. This entry is derived from a study of T-cell memory formation after mild COVID-19. Findings and limits, study-wide: Later expanders leaned CD4+, whereas clones that contracted between day 15 and 85 were balanced CD4/CD8. Some clones that responded turned up in pre-infection memory, which suggests that cross-reactive memory joined in.

TCRdb passed the 5' RACE reads through MiXCR, listing each CDR3 protein once. The sample yields about 210,000 distinct CDR3 sequences, roughly a tenth seen once. The sequenced sample consisted of PBMCs or a T cell subset sorted from them (not recorded which). The clonotype comes from a man in his late teens or twenties who had mild COVID-19 (a few samples of this study predate the infection). Cell type and time point are not known.

CDR3 sequence: CASSQIGRGADNEQFF. In nucleotides, the CDR3 is TGCGCCAGCAGCCAGATAGGACGGGGGGCTGACAATGAGCAGTTCTTC. The V gene is TRBV4-1, the J gene TRBJ2-1, with TRBD2 as a possible D gene (7 bases). The CDR3 has 16 residues. Germline V gene data show CDR1 as MGHRA and CDR2 as YSYEKL. V was cut by 3 bases and J by 5 bases, with 17 bases left in between.